The 25 T cell receptor beta chains in this list originate from one sample, sequenced in a study of identifying expanded T cells in peripheral blood (dated by TCRdb to between 2019 and 2020). The receptor library was made with the immunoSEQ multiplex PCR assay. TCRdb retrieved this table from immuneACCESS and kept in-frame rearrangements only. Not all clones are present; in checked studies, unresolved V genes account for under half, and no reason is known for the remainder. A total of around 57,000 clones appear in this sample, around 87% of them only once. About 4.5% of the sample is in the top ten clones. Sequencing was done on a sample of blood. Receptor source: a person aged 18 to 69 in good health.

V gene TRBV27 combines with J gene TRBJ1-6; maybe TRBD1 (6 bases). CDR1 and CDR2 from the germline V gene are MNHEY and SMNVEV (reference sequence). The V and J ends lost 5 bases and 9 bases respectively, with 14 bases between them. CDR3 length equals 14 residues. CDR3 protein: CASSGAGESSPLHF. DNA of the CDR3: TGTGCCAGCAGTGGGGCAGGGGAGAGTTCACCCCTCCACTTT.

The chain has TRBV19 and TRBJ2-7; D is undetermined. With 5 bases removed from V and 4 bases from J, the gap between germline ends came to 12 bases. This CDR3 is built from 13 residues. Germline-derived CDR1 and CDR2 are LNHDA and SQIVND (reference sequence). In DNA form, the CDR3 reads TGTGCCAGTAGTCACCGGGTCGAGTACGAGCAGTACTTC. This encodes CASSHRVEYEQYF. Complete variable domain (other parts from reference TRBV19 and TRBJ2-7): DGGITQSPKYLFRKEGQNVTLSCEQNLNHDAMYWYRQDPGQGLRLIYYSQIVNDFQKGDIAEGYSVSREKKESFPLTVTSAQKNPTAFYLCASSHRVEYEQYFGPGTRLTVT.

This chain uses TRBV30 with TRBJ2-7, with 9 bases identical to TRBD1. J was trimmed by 0 bases and V by 5 bases; bases with no gene match: 5. The CDR3 is 14 amino acids. Germline assignment: CDR1 GTSNPN and CDR2 SVGIG (reference sequence). The CDR3 loop reads CAWGTGSSSYEQYF. The CDR3, as DNA: TGTGCCTGGGGGACAGGGTCCAGCTCCTACGAGCAGTACTTC.

The genes are TRBV6-4 and TRBJ2-3, with D tentatively TRBD2 (6 bases). Germline CDR1 reads MRHNA; CDR2 reads SNTAGT. V dropped 5 bases and J dropped 1 base, with 13 bases sitting between them. The CDR3 covers 15 residues. This CDR3 reads CASSTGGAGTDTQYF. In DNA form, the CDR3 reads TGTGCCAGCAGTACCGGGGGAGCTGGCACAGATACGCAGTATTTT.

The chain employs TRBV5-6 and TRBJ2-5; no clear D. From germline, CDR1 is SGHDT and CDR2 YYEEEE. The CDR3 is 11 residues long. V lost 0 bases, J lost 10 bases, and 7 bases lay in between. The CDR3 spells CASSLGVVQYF. The CDR3 DNA follows: TGTGCCAGCAGCTTGGGGGTGGTCCAGTACTTC.

V gene TRBV30 combines with J gene TRBJ1-5; the D is unclear. The germline V gene has CDR1 GTSNPN and CDR2 SVGIG (reference sequence). V gave up 0 bases and J gave up 6 bases, with 9 bases separating them. The CDR3 has 13 amino acids. CDR3 DNA sequence: TGTGCCTGGAGTGTAGCGGGTTTTCAGCCCCAGCATTTT. Protein: CAWSVAGFQPQHF.

The count of this clone is one. The chain couples TRBV30 to TRBJ2-7; the match to TRBD2 covers 11 bases. The CDR3 sequence is 12 residues long. The V gene's germline CDR1 is GTSNPN and CDR2 SVGIG (reference sequence). Written as DNA, the CDR3 is TGTGCGACGACTAGCGGGACCTACGAGCAGTACTTC. Its protein product is CATTSGTYEQYF. Together with reference TRBV30 and TRBJ2-7, the CDR3 gives the full variable domain: SQTIHQWPATLVQPVGSPLSLECTVEGTSNPNLYWYRQAAGRGLQLLFYSVGIGQISSEVPQNLSASRPQDRQFILSSKKLLLSDSGFYLCATTSGTYEQYFGPGTRLTVT.

The genes are TRBV2 and TRBJ2-7, with 10 bases that match TRBD1. CDR3 length equals 14 residues. Trimming took 5 bases from V and 5 from J; bases not matched to a gene: 6. CDR1 and CDR2 from the germline V gene are SNHLY and FYNNEI. The CDR3 here is CASSPGQGSHEQYF. CDR3 DNA sequence: TGTGCCAGCAGTCCGGGACAGGGGTCGCACGAGCAGTACTTC.

The chain has TRBV28 and TRBJ1-5, with 7 bases identical to TRBD1. Germline V lookup: CDR1 MDHEN, CDR2 SYDVKM. V was clipped by 5 bases and J by 3 bases; unmatched bases: 10. The CDR3 has 16 amino acids. The CDR3 region has the DNA TGTGCCAGCAGTCCAAGACAGGGATCCGACAATCAGCCCCAGCATTTT. Its protein is CASSPRQGSDNQPQHF.

This chain connects TRBV10-2 to TRBJ2-5, with TRBD1 identical over 12 bases. Trimming cost V 4 bases and J 5 bases; bases outside gene matches: 5. Germline-derived CDR1 and CDR2 are WSHSY and SAAADI. This CDR3 has 15 residues. The CDR3 sequence is CASSVRDRGRETQYF. CDR3 coding DNA: TGCGCCAGCAGTGTCCGGGACAGGGGGCGGGAGACCCAGTACTTC.

The chain links TRBV30 to TRBJ2-5; 9 positions match TRBD2. Germline V gives CDR1 GTSNPN, CDR2 SVGIG (reference sequence). This CDR3 is built from 15 residues. Trimming cost V 1 base and J 4 bases; bases outside gene matches: 7. The CDR3 is CAWSGGLAAGETQYF. CDR3 nucleotide sequence: TGTGCCTGGAGTGGGGGACTAGCTGCAGGAGAGACCCAGTACTTC.

V gene TRBV6-1 combines with J gene TRBJ2-1; 10 bases align to TRBD2. The CDR3 totals 16 residues. Trimming took 4 bases from V and 8 from J; bases not matched to a gene: 11. Germline-derived CDR1 and CDR2 are MNHNS and SASEGT. The CDR3 nucleotides are TGTGCCAGCAGTGCTAGCACTAGCGGGATAGCCCATGAGCAGTTCTTC. Amino acid sequence: CASSASTSGIAHEQFF.

The chain uses TRBV9 and TRBJ2-7; the D call may be TRBD1 or TRBD2 (7 bases each). CDR1 and CDR2 (germline): SGDLS, YYNGEE. Trimming shortened V by 4 bases and J by 1 base, and 18 bases separated the two germline ends. The CDR3 contains 16 residues. CDR3 sequence reads: CASSTSGGAWSYEQYF. In nucleotides, the CDR3 is TGTGCCAGCAGCACCTCAGGGGGGGCCTGGTCCTACGAGCAGTACTTC. The full variable domain, in which reference TRBV9 and TRBJ2-7 provide the parts outside the CDR3, is DSGVTQTPKHLITATGQRVTLRCSPRSGDLSVYWYQQSLDQGLQFLIQYYNGEERAKGNILERFSAQQFPDLHSELNLSSLELGDSALYFCASSTSGGAWSYEQYFGPGTRLTVT.

The V call is TRBV29-1, the J call TRBJ2-7; D is perhaps TRBD2 (6 bases). Trimming cost V 7 bases and J 4 bases, with 14 bases left between them. Looked up from germline, CDR1 is SQVTM and CDR2 is ANQGSEA. The CDR3 runs to 12 residues. The CDR3 coding sequence is TGCAGCGCGGGGGAAAGAGGGTACGAGCAGTACTTC. Its translation: CSAGERGYEQYF.

The chain joins TRBV5-1 to TRBJ1-2; no firm D call. V dropped 4 bases and J dropped 8 bases, with 9 bases sitting between them. CDR1 is SGHRS and CDR2 is YFSETQ in the germline V gene. The CDR3 loop spans 11 amino acids. The CDR3 here is CASSTGRGYTF. In nucleotides, the CDR3 is TGCGCCAGCAGCACCGGGCGAGGCTACACCTTC.

The chain uses TRBV4-2 and TRBJ2-7, with D perhaps matching TRBD2 (6 bases). This CDR3 contains 15 residues. V lost 1 base, J lost 0 bases, and 10 bases lay in between. Germline CDR1 is LGHNA and CDR2 is YNFKEQ. The CDR3 here is CASSQVRGTSYEQYF. CDR3 DNA: TGTGCCAGCAGCCAAGTGCGGGGTACCTCCTACGAGCAGTACTTC.

V and J are TRBV2 and TRBJ2-3; 7 bases are a match to TRBD1. The V gene end was trimmed by 7 bases and the J gene end by 1 base; junction bases not matched to a gene: 2. There are 13 residues in the CDR3. In germline, CDR1 is SNHLY, CDR2 FYNNEI. The DNA of the CDR3 is TGTGCCAGCACCACAGGGGGCACAGATACGCAGTATTTT. This codes for CASTTGGTDTQYF.

The rearrangement links TRBV4-3 to TRBJ1-4; D is unclear. Germline CDR1 and CDR2: LGHNA and YSLEER. CDR3 length: 16 amino acids. V was trimmed by 0 bases and J by 8 bases, leaving 16 bases between them. The CDR3 nucleotides read TGCGCCAGCAGCCAAGACTTGGCTGCTCATGGGGAAAAACTGTTTTTT. It specifies CASSQDLAAHGEKLFF.

The genes are TRBV28 and TRBJ2-5; 7 bases line up with TRBD1. V lost 1 base and J lost 1; bases outside the gene matches: 3. The CDR3 sequence is 15 residues long. Germline V gene sequence: CDR1 MDHEN, CDR2 SYDVKM. This CDR3 reads CASSLLGDSQETQYF. DNA of the CDR3: TGTGCCAGCAGTTTATTAGGGGACAGCCAAGAGACCCAGTACTTC.

V and J are TRBV29-1 and TRBJ1-2; D may be TRBD1 (6 bases). V lost 7 bases and J lost 6, with 18 bases in between. The CDR3 extends over 13 amino acids. Germline CDR1 SQVTM, CDR2 ANQGSEA. CDR3 residues: CSGQTGWGDGYTF. The CDR3 bases are TGCAGCGGCCAGACAGGATGGGGGGATGGCTACACCTTC.

J is TRBJ2-7 and V is TRBV10-1; the match to TRBD1 covers 8 bases. In germline, CDR1 is WNHNN, CDR2 SYGVQD (reference sequence). J gave up 6 bases and V 3 bases, and 4 bases lay outside the gene matches. This CDR3 is 13 amino acids long. CDR3 sequence reads: CASSETGGGEQYF. The CDR3 coding sequence is TGCGCCAGCAGTGAAACAGGGGGAGGCGAGCAGTACTTC.

A few counts support this clone. This rearrangement joins TRBV6-1 to TRBJ1-5; possibly TRBD1 for D (6 bases). The CDR3 spans 14 residues. Germline V lookup: CDR1 MNHNS, CDR2 SASEGT. The V end was cut by 4 bases, the J end by 7 bases, with 14 bases between. CDR3 loop: CASSGGLGGQPQHF. Written as DNA, the CDR3 is TGTGCCAGCAGTGGGGGACTAGGGGGGCAGCCCCAGCATTTT.

The rearrangement joins TRBV5-1 to TRBJ1-5; 8 bases map to TRBD1. Germline loops: CDR1 SGHRS, CDR2 YFSETQ. The CDR3 sequence is 16 residues long. Unmatched junction bases numbered 6, after V lost 2 bases and J lost 2 bases. CDR3 sequence reads: CASSLSGQGGNQPQHF. CDR3 DNA sequence: TGCGCCAGCAGCTTATCAGGACAGGGCGGCAATCAGCCCCAGCATTTT.

This clone was seen once. The chain combines TRBV5-6 with TRBJ2-3, with 7 bases lining up with TRBD1. The germline V gene has CDR1 SGHDT and CDR2 YYEEEE. The CDR3 has 16 residues. V lost 3 bases and J lost 3; bases outside the gene matches: 10. The CDR3 spells CASSSMRQGRTDTQYF. The CDR3 DNA reads as TGTGCCAGCAGCTCTATGAGACAGGGTAGGACAGATACGCAGTATTTT.

CDR3 in amino acids: CASSLARREPYEQYF. CDR3 nucleotide sequence: TGTGCCAGCAGCTTAGCCCGCCGGGAACCCTACGAGCAGTACTTC. The chain couples TRBV7-4 to TRBJ2-7; the D gene is possibly TRBD2 (5 bases). The CDR3 length is 15 residues. The germline V gene has CDR1 SGHVT and CDR2 SQSDAQ. Trimming removed 0 bases from V and 2 bases from J, with 11 bases in between.